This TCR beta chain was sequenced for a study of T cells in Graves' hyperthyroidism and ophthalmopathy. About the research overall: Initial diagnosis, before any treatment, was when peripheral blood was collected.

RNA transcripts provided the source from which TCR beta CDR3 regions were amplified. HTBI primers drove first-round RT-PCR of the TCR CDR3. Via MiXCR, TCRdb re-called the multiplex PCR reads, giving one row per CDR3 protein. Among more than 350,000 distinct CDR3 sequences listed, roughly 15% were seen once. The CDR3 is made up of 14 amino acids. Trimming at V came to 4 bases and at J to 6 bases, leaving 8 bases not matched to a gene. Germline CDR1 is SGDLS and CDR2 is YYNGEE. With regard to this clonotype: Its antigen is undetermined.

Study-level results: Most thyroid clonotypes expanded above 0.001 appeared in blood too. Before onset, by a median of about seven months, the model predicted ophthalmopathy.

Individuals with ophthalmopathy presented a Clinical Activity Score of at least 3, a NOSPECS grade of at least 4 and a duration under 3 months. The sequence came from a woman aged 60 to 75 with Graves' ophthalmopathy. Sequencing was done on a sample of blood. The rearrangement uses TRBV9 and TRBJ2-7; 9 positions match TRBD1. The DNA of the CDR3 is TGTGCCAGCAGCCATGGGGGACAGGGTGGCGAGCAGTACTTC. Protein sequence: CASSHGGQGGEQYF. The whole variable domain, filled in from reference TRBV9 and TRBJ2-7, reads DSGVTQTPKHLITATGQRVTLRCSPRSGDLSVYWYQQSLDQGLQFLIQYYNGEERAKGNILERFSAQQFPDLHSELNLSSLELGDSALYFCASSHGGQGGEQYFGPGTRLTVT.